The 8 T cell receptor beta chains listed next were all sequenced from one sample in a study of early stage breast cancer tumors. Profiled with immunoSEQ multiplex PCR; TCRdb holds only in-frame clones, not every one. The table shows approximately 70,000 clones, with 65% to 85% occurring only once. Source material: blood. The receptors derive from a person aged 40-50 years with breast cancer.

The V call is TRBV30, the J call TRBJ2-2, with D possibly TRBD2 on 5 matching bases. Between the trimmed V and J ends, which lost 1 base and 4 bases, there was a span of 10 bases. This CDR3 comprises 14 residues. Looked up from germline, CDR1 is GTSNPN and CDR2 is SVGIG (reference sequence). This CDR3 reads CAWSGQAGTGELFF. DNA for the CDR3: TGTGCCTGGAGTGGTCAGGCGGGCACCGGGGAGCTGTTTTTT.

In its sample, this clone was seen once. V gene TRBV27 combines with J gene TRBJ2-3; 12 bases map to TRBD2. The CDR3 length is 17 residues. Germline CDR1 is MNHEY and CDR2 is SMNVEV (reference sequence). V shed 7 bases and J 0 bases; nucleotides not matched to a gene: 8. The CDR3 is CASTLRTSGTSTDTQYF. The CDR3 nucleotides read TGTGCCAGCACCCTCAGGACTAGCGGGACTAGCACAGATACGCAGTATTTT.

CDR3 in DNA: TGCAGCGTTGAAGAGTGGGGGGGTCAGCCCCAGCATTTT. Protein sequence: CSVEEWGGQPQHF. This chain links TRBV29-1 with TRBJ1-5; maybe TRBD1 (5 bases). CDR3 size: 13 residues. Germline-derived CDR1 and CDR2 are SQVTM and ANQGSEA. The V end lost 0 bases, the J end lost 6 bases, and 9 bases lay between the germline ends.

The rearrangement links TRBV28 to TRBJ2-1; 9 positions match TRBD1. The trim removed 6 bases at V and 9 bases at J, leaving 12 bases unmatched. Looked up from germline, CDR1 is MDHEN and CDR2 is SYDVKM. The CDR3 contains 15 residues. CDR3: CASRQASGQGREQFF. CDR3 bases: TGTGCCAGCAGACAGGCCTCCGGACAGGGGCGTGAGCAGTTCTTC.

The chain combines TRBV5-4 with TRBJ2-5; a possible D gene is TRBD2 (5 bases). V was shortened by 2 bases and J by 4 bases, with 6 bases between the two germline ends. This CDR3 contains 12 residues. The germline gives CDR1 SGHNT, CDR2 YYREEE (reference sequence). For the CDR3, the DNA is TGTGCCAGCAGCTTAAGCGGAGAGACCCAGTACTTC. Its protein product is CASSLSGETQYF.

The rearrangement links TRBV6-4 to TRBJ2-1; D gene uncertain. Germline-derived CDR1 and CDR2 are MRHNA and SNTAGT. CDR3 length: 16 residues. V shed 0 bases and J shed 2 bases, with 11 bases lying between them. The CDR3 DNA sequence: TGTGCCAGCAGTGACTCGATAGAGGTGCCCTACAATGAGCAGTTCTTC. It encodes CASSDSIEVPYNEQFF.

The chain has TRBV28 and TRBJ1-5, with unresolved D. Germline V CDR1 and CDR2: MDHEN, SYDVKM. Trimming removed 6 bases at V and 6 bases at J, with 9 bases between. The CDR3 has 12 amino acids. The CDR3 nucleotides are TGTGCCAGCAGCTCACCCACTCAGCCCCAGCATTTT. It translates to CASSSPTQPQHF.

The chain uses TRBV4-1 and TRBJ2-7, with 8 bases that match TRBD1. Trimming cost V 0 bases and J 3 bases; bases outside gene matches: 4. The CDR3 is made up of 15 amino acids. Germline values: CDR1 MGHRA, CDR2 YSYEKL. The CDR3 nucleotides are TGCGCCAGCAGCCAAGATACAGGACAGGGCTACGAGCAGTACTTC. Its protein is CASSQDTGQGYEQYF.